This T cell receptor (beta chain) was captured by sequencing in a study of graft-versus-host responses after intestinal transplantation. Overall study context: Isolated intestinal, liver-intestinal, or multivisceral transplants were what recipients had. Induction with anti-thymocyte globulin, then tacrolimus and steroids for about 3 years, was given to all recipients.

Germline V lookup: CDR1 MGHRA, CDR2 YSYEKL. CDR3 size: 14 residues. The V gene end was trimmed by 2 bases and the J gene end by 0 bases; junction bases not matched to a gene: 0. To note about this clone: What it recognizes is unknown. This sample includes further DNA sequences coding for the same CDR3.

Notes on the study in general: Recipient marrow harbored GvH clones, some of which surfaced first in ileum or blood. Maximum circulating GvH clone levels tracked with early post-transplant HvG decreases.

Repertoires were generated with immunoSEQ multiplex PCR, while TCRdb's copy carries only in-frame clones and drops some. There are over 100,000 clones in the sample; around 94% occur only once, and roughly 1% lies in the top ten. The chain has TRBV4-1 and TRBJ2-7; 8 bases map to TRBD2. Sequenced here: unstimulated CD8+ T cells sorted from spleen or lymph node cells, sampled before transplant. The clonotype comes from a human donor who was the organ donor for an intestinal transplant. The CDR3 spells CASSQTSGSYEQYF. DNA for the CDR3: TGCGCCAGCAGCCAAACTAGCGGCTCCTACGAGCAGTACTTC.